Below, 12 T cell receptor beta chains from the same sample are listed, as sequenced in a study of T cells in localized non-small cell lung cancer. The protocol was immunoSEQ multiplex PCR, while the TCRdb copy is restricted to in-frame clones and leaves out a portion. Of some 2,600 clones in the sample, approximately 30% were seen once. Sequenced here: lung tumor tissue, sampled before any cancer treatment. Receptors were obtained from a man aged 40 to 69 with stage II squamous cell lung carcinoma.

The chain is built from TRBV9 and TRBJ1-1, with a weak D call TRBD1 (5 bases). V dropped 6 bases and J dropped 0 bases, with 9 bases sitting between them. This CDR3 has 13 amino acids. The germline gives CDR1 SGDLS, CDR2 YYNGEE. This CDR3 is CASKGEMNTEAFF. In nucleotides, the CDR3 is TGTGCCAGCAAAGGGGAAATGAACACTGAAGCTTTCTTT.

This clone occurred a few times. The V call is TRBV6-8, the J call TRBJ2-1; weak D call: TRBD1 (7 bases). In germline, CDR1 is MNHGY, CDR2 SAAAGT. V shed 10 bases and J shed 4 bases, with 20 bases lying between them. The CDR3 has 15 residues. The CDR3 protein is CAIRPRDSGYNEQFF. CDR3 DNA: TGTGCCATCAGACCCCGGGACAGCGGGTACAATGAGCAGTTCTTC.

The chain combines TRBV18 with TRBJ2-5; D is ambiguous. From germline, CDR1 is KGHSH and CDR2 LQKENI. This CDR3 is built from 12 residues. The ends were cut back, 1 base at V and 5 bases at J, with 5 bases in the middle. The CDR3 loop is CASSPRGETQYF. DNA for the CDR3: TGTGCCAGCTCACCACGGGGTGAGACCCAGTACTTC.

Judged by abundance, this clone is large. The V and J genes are TRBV9 and TRBJ1-3; D not resolved. Germline values: CDR1 SGDLS, CDR2 YYNGEE. The length of the CDR3 is 14 residues. Trimming stripped 0 bases from V and 1 base from J, with 5 bases between. The CDR3 spells CASSVVGSGNTIYF. CDR3 coding DNA: TGTGCCAGCAGCGTAGTGGGTTCTGGAAACACCATATATTTT. The variable domain in full, with the rest retrieved from reference TRBV9 and TRBJ1-3, is DSGVTQTPKHLITATGQRVTLRCSPRSGDLSVYWYQQSLDQGLQFLIQYYNGEERAKGNILERFSAQQFPDLHSELNLSSLELGDSALYFCASSVVGSGNTIYFGEGSWLTVV.

The V call is TRBV11-3, the J call TRBJ1-4; a possible D gene is TRBD1 (6 bases). CDR1 is SGHNT, CDR2 YENEEA, per germline. V was trimmed by 1 base and J by 3 bases, leaving 12 bases between them. The CDR3 has 16 residues. CDR3 bases: TGTGCCAGCAGCTTAGTGTCAGGACAGTCTAATGAAAAACTGTTTTTT. This codes for CASSLVSGQSNEKLFF.

The chain recombines TRBV29-1 with TRBJ2-5; 8 bases fit TRBD1. V lost 8 bases and J lost 4; bases outside the gene matches: 6. This CDR3 spans 12 amino acids. Germline CDR1 and CDR2: SQVTM and ANQGSEA. In nucleotides, the CDR3 is TGCAGCATCCGGACAGGGCTAGAGACCCAGTACTTC. Translating it yields CSIRTGLETQYF.

This clone was picked up a small number of times. The gene calls are TRBV9 and TRBJ2-7; 10 nucleotides match TRBD2. The junction had 6 bases not matched to a gene; V was cut back by 3 bases and J by 3 bases. The CDR3 extends over 15 amino acids. The germline gives CDR1 SGDLS, CDR2 YYNGEE. The CDR3 sequence is CASSGGGTSDYEQYF. DNA for the CDR3: TGTGCCAGCAGCGGGGGCGGGACTAGCGACTACGAGCAGTACTTC.

Judged by abundance, this clone is large (0.1 to 1%). The chain uses TRBV11-3 and TRBJ2-7; 7 bases line up with TRBD2. J was trimmed by 3 bases and V by 5 bases; bases with no gene match: 10. This CDR3 region has 15 residues. Germline V CDR1 and CDR2: SGHNT, YENEEA. CDR3 sequence: CASSALYGGNYEQYF. CDR3 in DNA: TGTGCCAGCAGCGCCCTATACGGGGGGAACTACGAGCAGTACTTC.

The rearrangement uses TRBV19 and TRBJ2-3; D gene uncertain. Germline V gene sequence: CDR1 LNHDA, CDR2 SQIVND (reference sequence). With 5 bases removed from V and 6 bases from J, the gap between germline ends came to 9 bases. The CDR3 runs to 12 residues. CDR3 bases: TGTGCCAGTAGTTGGAGCTCGGATACGCAGTATTTT. Encoded protein: CASSWSSDTQYF.

The rearrangement joins TRBV19 to TRBJ2-7; 11 bases are shared with TRBD2. CDR1 is LNHDA, CDR2 SQIVND, per germline (reference sequence). There are 15 residues in the CDR3. After removal of 9 bases from V and 5 bases from J, the junction contained 12 bases not matched to a gene. The CDR3 loop is CASTSGSTGIHEQYF. The DNA for the CDR3 is TGTGCCAGCACTAGCGGGAGTACTGGAATCCACGAGCAGTACTTC. Full variable domain (outside the CDR3, taken from reference TRBV19 and TRBJ2-7): DGGITQSPKYLFRKEGQNVTLSCEQNLNHDAMYWYRQDPGQGLRLIYYSQIVNDFQKGDIAEGYSVSREKKESFPLTVTSAQKNPTAFYLCASTSGSTGIHEQYFGPGTRLTVT.

This clone was recorded once. The J gene is TRBJ1-5, the V gene TRBV28, with D uncertain. CDR1 and CDR2 from the germline V gene are MDHEN and SYDVKM. The CDR3 is 13 amino acids. V was pared by 6 bases and J by 11 bases, with 17 bases between. The CDR3 protein is CASSPSSTQSQHF. CDR3 bases: TGTGCCAGCAGCCCCTCCTCCACCCAGTCCCAGCATTTT.

J is TRBJ2-7 and V is TRBV14; 12 bases agree with TRBD1. Unmatched junction bases numbered 4, after V lost 4 bases and J lost 12 bases. CDR1 is SGHDN, CDR2 FVKESK, per germline. This CDR3 is 12 amino acids long. The CDR3 loop reads CASSPGQGAAYF. The CDR3 DNA reads TGTGCCAGCAGCCCGGGACAGGGGGCTGCGTACTTC.